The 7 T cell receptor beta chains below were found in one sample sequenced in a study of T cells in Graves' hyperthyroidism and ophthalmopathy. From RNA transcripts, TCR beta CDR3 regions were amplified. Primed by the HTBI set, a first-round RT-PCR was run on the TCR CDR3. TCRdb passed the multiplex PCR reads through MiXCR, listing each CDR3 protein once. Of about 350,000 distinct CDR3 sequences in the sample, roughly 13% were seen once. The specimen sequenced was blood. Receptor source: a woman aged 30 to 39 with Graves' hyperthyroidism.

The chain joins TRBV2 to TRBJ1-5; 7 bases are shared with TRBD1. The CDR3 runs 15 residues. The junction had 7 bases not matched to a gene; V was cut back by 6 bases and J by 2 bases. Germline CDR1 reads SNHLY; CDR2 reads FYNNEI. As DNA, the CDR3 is TGTGCCAGCAGAGATAGACAGGGCGGCAATCAGCCCCAGCATTTT. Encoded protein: CASRDRQGGNQPQHF.

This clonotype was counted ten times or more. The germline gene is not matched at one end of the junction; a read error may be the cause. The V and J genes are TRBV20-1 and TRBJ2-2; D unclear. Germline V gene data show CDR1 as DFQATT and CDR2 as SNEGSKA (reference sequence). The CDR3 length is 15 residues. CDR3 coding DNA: TGCAGTGCAAGAGGCTGGGAAGTGGACACCGGGGAGCTGTTTTTT. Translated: CSARGWEVDTGELFF.

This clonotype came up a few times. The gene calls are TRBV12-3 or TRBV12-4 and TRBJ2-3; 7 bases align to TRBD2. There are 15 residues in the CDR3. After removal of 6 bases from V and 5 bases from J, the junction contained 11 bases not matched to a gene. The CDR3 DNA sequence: TGTGCCAGCAGAACGCGGGAGACCCGGGGAGATACGCAGTATTTT. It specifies CASRTRETRGDTQYF.

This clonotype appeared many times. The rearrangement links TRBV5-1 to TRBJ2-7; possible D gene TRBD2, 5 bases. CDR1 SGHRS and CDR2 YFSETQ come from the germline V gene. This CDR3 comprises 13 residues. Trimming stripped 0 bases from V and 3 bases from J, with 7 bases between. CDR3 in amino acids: CASSLAGYYEQYF. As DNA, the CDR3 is TGCGCCAGCAGCTTGGCGGGGTACTACGAGCAGTACTTC.

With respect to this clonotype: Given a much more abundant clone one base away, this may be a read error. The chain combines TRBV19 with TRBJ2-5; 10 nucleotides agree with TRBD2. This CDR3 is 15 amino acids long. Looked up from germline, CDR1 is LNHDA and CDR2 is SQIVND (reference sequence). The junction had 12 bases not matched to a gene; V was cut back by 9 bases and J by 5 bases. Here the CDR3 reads CARTPSGSHGETQYF. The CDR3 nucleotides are TGTGCCAGAACCCCTAGCGGGAGTCACGGTGAGACCCAGTACTTC.

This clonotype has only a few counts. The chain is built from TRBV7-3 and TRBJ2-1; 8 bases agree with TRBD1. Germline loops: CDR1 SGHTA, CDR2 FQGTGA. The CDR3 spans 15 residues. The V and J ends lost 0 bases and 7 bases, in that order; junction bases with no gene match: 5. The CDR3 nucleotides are TGTGCCAGCAGCTTAACTCGACAGGGGAGGAATGAGCAGTTCTTC. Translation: CASSLTRQGRNEQFF.

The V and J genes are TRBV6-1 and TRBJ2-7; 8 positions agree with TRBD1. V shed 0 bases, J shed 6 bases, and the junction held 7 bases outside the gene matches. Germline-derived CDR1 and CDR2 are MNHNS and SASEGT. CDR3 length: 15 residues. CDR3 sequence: CASSEARGQAGEQYF. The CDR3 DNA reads TGTGCCAGCAGTGAAGCGCGGGGACAGGCGGGCGAGCAGTACTTC.